Listed below are T cell receptor beta chains from one sample, sequenced in a study of OX40 agonist ivuxolimab in advanced cancers. The data were produced by immunoSEQ multiplex PCR, yet TCRdb's version contains in-frame clones alone and is incomplete. The repertoire includes 75,000 to 95,000 clones, 70% to 90% of them detected once, and less than 12% sits in the top ten. The source was CD4+ or CD8+ T cells sorted from blood, collected in a trial of the OX40 agonist ivuxolimab. The receptors come from an adult with an advanced solid tumor such as melanoma, head and neck, liver or kidney cancer. CDR3s include the opening cysteine and the closing phenylalanine or tryptophan. Each record gives: clone size, V gene, D gene, J gene, CDR3 protein, CDR3 DNA. D genes are given only for firm matches. The size field is filled for only some rows; it gives once, few, many or a size class.

>-|TRBV10-3|TRBD1|TRBJ2-7
CAISGQGDVSYEQYF
TGTGCCATCAGCGGACAGGGGGATGTCTCCTACGAGCAGTACTTC
>-|TRBV7-6|TRBD1|TRBJ2-2
CASSLPDRVNTGELFF
TGTGCCAGCAGCTTACCCGACAGGGTGAACACCGGGGAGCTGTTTTTT
>-|TRBV5-8|-|TRBJ1-4
CASSLSVQANEKLFF
TGTGCCAGCAGCTTGTCCGTGCAGGCGAATGAAAAACTGTTTTTT
>-|TRBV19|-|TRBJ1-4
CASSEVYREGKLFF
TGTGCCAGTAGTGAGGTCTACAGGGAGGGAAAACTGTTTTTT
>-|TRBV6-4|TRBD1|TRBJ2-7
CASSDSKGGKQYF
TGTGCCAGCAGTGACTCAAAAGGGGGCAAGCAGTACTTC
>-|TRBV5-4|-|TRBJ2-7
CASSEGWDGFYEQYF
TGTGCCAGCAGCGAGGGATGGGACGGCTTTTACGAGCAGTACTTC
>-|TRBV5-5|TRBD2|TRBJ2-3
CASSGPGLATDTQYF
TGTGCCAGCAGCGGGCCGGGACTAGCGACAGATACGCAGTATTTT
>-|TRBV11-2|-|TRBJ2-3
CASSLGGLRTDTQYF
TGTGCCAGCAGCTTAGGGGGACTCCGCACAGATACGCAGTATTTT
>-|TRBV5-4|-|TRBJ1-1
CASSTQRGGRFSTEAFF
TGTGCCAGCAGCACACAAAGAGGGGGTAGGTTTAGCACTGAAGCTTTCTTT
>-|TRBV10-3|-|TRBJ1-1
CAINGERTEAFF
TGTGCCATCAATGGGGAGCGGACTGAAGCTTTCTTT
>-|TRBV9|-|TRBJ2-3
CASSVEKMDTQYF
TGTGCCAGCAGCGTAGAGAAGATGGATACGCAGTATTTT
>-|TRBV28|-|TRBJ1-5
CASKAWSYSNQPQHF
TGTGCCAGCAAAGCGTGGAGTTATAGCAATCAGCCCCAGCATTTT
>-|TRBV7-9|-|TRBJ1-4
CASSLDRIRTNEKLFF
TGTGCCAGCAGCTTAGACAGAATCAGGACGAATGAAAAACTGTTTTTT
>-|TRBV5-4|TRBD2|TRBJ2-7
CASSPAGEISYEQYF
TGTGCCAGCAGCCCAGCGGGAGAAATCTCCTACGAGCAGTACTTC
>-|TRBV4-2|-|TRBJ2-7
CASSQDGQSDEQYF
TGTGCCAGCAGCCAAGATGGACAGTCGGACGAGCAGTACTTC
>-|TRBV27|-|TRBJ1-2
CASSLGGANYGYTF
TGTGCCAGCAGTTTAGGAGGGGCTAACTATGGCTACACCTTC
>-|TRBV10-3|-|TRBJ1-2
CATGQAPHYGYTF
TGTGCCACCGGACAAGCCCCCCACTATGGCTACACCTTC
>-|TRBV7-2|TRBD2|TRBJ2-3
CASSLGLAGRDTQYF
TGTGCCAGCAGCTTGGGACTAGCGGGTAGAGATACGCAGTATTTT
>-|TRBV11-2|-|TRBJ1-6
CTSSLVRESPLHF
TGTACCAGCAGCTTAGTCAGGGAATCACCCCTCCACTTT
>-|TRBV7-3|-|TRBJ1-2
CASSSGGGNYGYTF
TGTGCCAGCAGCTCCGGCGGGGGTAACTATGGCTACACCTTC
>-|TRBV7-7|-|TRBJ2-2
CASSLTRAAGELFF
TGTGCTAGCAGCTTGACGCGGGCTGCCGGGGAGCTGTTTTTT
>-|TRBV4-1|TRBD1|TRBJ2-5
CASSQLPGQQETQYF
TGCGCCAGCAGCCAATTACCGGGACAGCAAGAGACCCAGTACTTC
>-|TRBV7-2|-|TRBJ2-5
CASSLTSIGETQYF
TGTGCCAGCAGCTTGACTAGTATAGGAGAGACCCAGTACTTC
>-|TRBV27|TRBD1|TRBJ1-3
CASSLRAGGLPRNTIYF
TGTGCCAGCAGTTTACGGGCAGGGGGTTTACCTAGGAACACCATATATTTT
>once|TRBV5-8|-|TRBJ2-1
CASTRLSQFF
TGTGCCAGCACCCGACTTTCCCAGTTCTTC
>-|TRBV19|TRBD1|TRBJ2-3
CASRDRGRSDTQYF
TGTGCCAGTCGGGACAGGGGGCGATCAGATACGCAGTATTTT
>-|TRBV2|-|TRBJ2-4
CASSESPWILAKNIQYF
TGTGCCAGCAGTGAATCCCCCTGGATTTTAGCCAAAAACATTCAGTACTTC
>-|TRBV6-5|-|TRBJ2-2
CASSFGQLNTGELFF
TGTGCCAGCAGTTTTGGACAGTTGAACACCGGGGAGCTGTTTTTT
>once|TRBV18|-|TRBJ1-2
CASSPGYDSNYGYTF
TGTGCCAGCTCACCCGGGTACGACAGTAACTATGGCTACACCTTC
>-|TRBV18|-|TRBJ2-5
CASSPSRRVGETQYF
TGTGCCAGCTCACCCTCCAGACGGGTCGGAGAGACCCAGTACTTC
>-|TRBV6-5|-|TRBJ1-4
CASSYTQGSYEKLFF
TGTGCCAGCAGTTACACACAGGGTTCCTATGAAAAACTGTTTTTT
>-|TRBV7-9|-|TRBJ2-1
CASTPPQGYANEQFF
TGTGCCAGCACCCCTCCCCAGGGATACGCCAATGAGCAGTTCTTC
>-|TRBV11-2|-|TRBJ1-5
CASSLGHSNQPQHF
TGTGCCAGCAGCTTAGGACATAGCAATCAGCCCCAGCATTTT
>-|TRBV13|-|TRBJ2-7
CASSLREAYEQYF
TGTGCCAGCAGCTTAAGGGAGGCTTACGAGCAGTACTTC
>-|TRBV6-5|-|TRBJ1-3
CASSPRQEGNTIYF
TGTGCCAGCAGTCCCCGGCAGGAGGGGAACACCATATATTTT
>-|TRBV21-1|-|TRBJ2-7
CASSNNRETRYEQYF
TGTGCCAGCAGCAATAACCGGGAAACGCGCTACGAGCAGTACTTC
>-|TRBV5-6|-|TRBJ2-7
CASSLVSEQYF
TGTGCCAGCAGCTTGGTAAGCGAGCAGTACTTC
>-|TRBV6-6|TRBD1|TRBJ1-6
CASSNRGYNSPLHF
TGTGCCAGCAGTAACAGGGGATACAATTCACCCCTCCACTTT
>-|TRBV6-1|TRBD2|TRBJ2-1
CASSERLASQFF
TGTGCCAGCAGTGAAAGACTAGCTTCCCAGTTCTTC
>few|TRBV5-6|-|TRBJ1-4
CASSFKGLGNEKLFF
TGTGCCAGCAGCTTTAAGGGATTGGGAAATGAAAAACTGTTTTTT